The source of this T cell receptor (beta chain) is a study of molecular identifiers for immune sequencing clone quantification. Overall study: The replicates split RNA from around 18,000 or 91,000 naive CD8 cells five ways and sequenced four.

Each CDR3 protein gets one entry after TCRdb re-called the PCR reads with MiXCR. The table lists approximately 550,000 distinct CDR3 sequences, over 20% of them singletons, with about 0.8% in the top ten. Findings of the study overall: Identical TCR molecules can share a barcode, and this sharing could underestimate highly expanded clone sizes. Clones carrying above 20 RNA copies accounted for over 97% of effector molecules, under 1% in naive cells.

In its sample, this clonotype was seen many times. Its antigen is as yet unknown. Naive CD8 T cells underwent sorting with the CD8+CD4-CCR7+CD45RA+ definition. Sequencing was carried out using naive CD8+ T cells from blood, with Jurkat cell RNA spiked in. Subset of the sample: FACS-sorted CD8+CD4-CCR7+CD45RA+ naive T cells. The receptor was derived from a human donor in good health. Some libraries in this study had Jurkat cell RNA spiked in.

As DNA, the CDR3 is TGCAGCGTTGAGTCAGATACGCAGTATTTT. Encoded protein: CSVESDTQYF. This chain joins TRBV29-1 and TRBJ2-3, with D uncertain. Per the germline V gene, CDR1 is SQVTM and CDR2 is ANQGSEA. The CDR3 loop spans 10 amino acids. V was cut by 3 bases and J by 4 bases, with 2 bases left in between.